This section outlines one T cell receptor (beta chain) sequence together with its context. This sample was included in a study of blood T cell repertoires in COVID-19. Assay: immunoSEQ multiplex PCR; the TCRdb copy retains only in-frame clones and omits some. This table has about 270,000 clones, roughly 84% appearing once. The CDR3 has 16 amino acids. V dropped 4 bases and J dropped 3 bases, with 18 bases sitting between them. CDR1 is MNHEY and CDR2 is SMNVEV in the germline V gene (reference sequence). The sample taken for sequencing was peripheral blood. The chain is built from TRBV27 and TRBJ1-2; D may be TRBD1 (6 bases). The origin of this receptor is a woman younger than 35 with acute or convalescent COVID-19. The CDR3 is CASSSPSGQGYYGYTF. The CDR3 DNA is TGTGCCAGCAGTTCGCCCTCGGGCCAGGGGTACTATGGCTACACCTTC.